The present T cell receptor beta chain was sequenced within a study of cytomegalovirus exposure and HLA in healthy donors. Study-level findings and limits: Overall, some 160 TCR beta chains were annotated as cytomegalovirus-associated. A later analysis found first-cohort TCR clusters tended to co-occur in the 110 or so validation repertoires. The majority of TCR sequences were rare, yet some public TCRs appeared in many donors.

There are 13 residues in the CDR3. V shed 5 bases and J 8 bases; nucleotides not matched to a gene: 6. Germline V gene lookup returns CDR1 LGHNA and CDR2 YSLEER. On this clone itself: Its antigen is unidentified.

TCRdb keeps only in-frame clones here, not all; method: immunoSEQ multiplex PCR. The repertoire includes 200,000 to 300,000 clones, around nine tenths of them detected once, and about 2.5% sits in the top ten. Separate from the roughly 700-subject first cohort was the roughly 130-subject validation cohort, to which the donors belonged. Input material: PBMCs. This TCR came from a man younger than 35 in good health and CMV-seronegative. The genes are TRBV4-3 and TRBJ2-4; 7 bases are shared with TRBD1. The CDR3 region has the DNA TGCGCCAGCAGCAAACAGGGGTTCGACATTCAGTACTTC. Protein product: CASSKQGFDIQYF.